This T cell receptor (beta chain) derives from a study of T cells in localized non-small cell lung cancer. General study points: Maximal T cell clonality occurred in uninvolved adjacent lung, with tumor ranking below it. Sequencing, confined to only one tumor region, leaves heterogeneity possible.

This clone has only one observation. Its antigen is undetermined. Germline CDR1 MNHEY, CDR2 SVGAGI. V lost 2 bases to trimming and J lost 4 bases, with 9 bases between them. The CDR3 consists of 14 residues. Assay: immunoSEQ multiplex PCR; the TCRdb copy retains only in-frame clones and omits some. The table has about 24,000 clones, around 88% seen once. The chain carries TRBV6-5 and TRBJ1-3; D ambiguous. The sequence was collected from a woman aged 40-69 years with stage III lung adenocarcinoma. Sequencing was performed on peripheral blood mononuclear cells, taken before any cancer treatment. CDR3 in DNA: TGTGCCAGCAGTTACGGTAGTGAAGGAAACACCATATATTTT. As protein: CASSYGSEGNTIYF.